This T cell receptor (beta chain) was sequenced for a study of identifying expanded T cells in peripheral blood. Generated by immunoSEQ multiplex PCR, the TCRdb table keeps only in-frame clones and is missing some. The repertoire has 58,000 or so clones, under 85% of them found once; the top ten carry 15% to 20%. This clone has a single count. Its antigen is not known. During the collection period, no donor immune events like infections were recorded. The J segment lost 0 bases and the V segment lost 6 bases, leaving 8 bases of the junction unmatched. Germline CDR1 is MDHEN and CDR2 is SYDVKM. This CDR3 is 15 amino acids long. Broader study findings: Variance in clone template counts between roughly 2-week samples significantly increased with total template count across all healthy donors.

V and J are TRBV28 and TRBJ2-7; 7 bases align to TRBD2. Specimen: blood. The receptor's source is a person between 18 and 69 years old in good health. In DNA, the CDR3 is TGTGCCAGCAGGACTACTAGCGAAATCTCCTACGAGCAGTACTTC. Translated: CASRTTSEISYEQYF.